Included here is one T cell receptor beta chain sequence, with context. As yet, its antigen is unknown. TCR alpha and TCR beta cDNA libraries with sample barcodes and UMIs came from 5'RACE using constant-segment primers. TCRdb redid the calling of the 5' RACE reads with MiXCR, one entry per CDR3 protein. Found here are 350,000 to 450,000 distinct CDR3 sequences, approximately 29% of them singletons; the top ten hold less than 15%. This entry belongs to a study of T-cell memory formation after mild COVID-19. General observations from the study: The study detected some responding clones in pre-infection memory, suggesting cross-reactive memory joined.

J lost 3 bases, V lost 5 bases, and 5 bases had no gene match. The germline V gene encodes CDR1 SEHNR and CDR2 FQNEAQ (reference sequence). CDR3 length equals 15 residues. This receptor was obtained from an adult woman who had mild COVID-19 (a few samples of this study predate the infection). Cell type and time point are not known. Sample: PBMCs or a T cell subset sorted from them (not recorded which). The chain couples TRBV7-9 to TRBJ1-4, with 8 bases identical to TRBD1. CDR3 sequence: CASSPGQGPNEKLFF. CDR3 in DNA: TGTGCCAGCAGCCCTGGACAGGGTCCTAATGAAAAACTGTTTTTT.